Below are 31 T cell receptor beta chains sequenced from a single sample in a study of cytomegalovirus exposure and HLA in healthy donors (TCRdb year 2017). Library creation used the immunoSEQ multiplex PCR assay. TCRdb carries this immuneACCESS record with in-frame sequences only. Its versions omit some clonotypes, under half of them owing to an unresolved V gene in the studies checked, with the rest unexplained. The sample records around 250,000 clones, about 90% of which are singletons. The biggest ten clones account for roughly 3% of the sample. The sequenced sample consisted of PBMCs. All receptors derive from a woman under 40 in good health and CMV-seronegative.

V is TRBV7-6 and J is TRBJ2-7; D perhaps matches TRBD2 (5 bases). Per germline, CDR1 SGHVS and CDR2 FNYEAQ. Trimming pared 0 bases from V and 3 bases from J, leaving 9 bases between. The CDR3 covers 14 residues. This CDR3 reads CASSLAGAGYEQYF. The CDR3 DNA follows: TGTGCCAGCAGCTTAGCGGGAGCAGGCTACGAGCAGTACTTC.

The CDR3 nucleotides read TGTGCCAGCAGCCCCGGGGGGGCTAATGAAAAACTGTTTTTT. Amino acid sequence: CASSPGGANEKLFF. The chain has TRBV7-9 and TRBJ1-4; the D gene is possibly TRBD1 (5 bases). Germline CDR1 SEHNR, CDR2 FQNEAQ (reference sequence). CDR3 length: 14 residues. The V and J ends lost 5 bases and 3 bases respectively, with 10 bases between them.

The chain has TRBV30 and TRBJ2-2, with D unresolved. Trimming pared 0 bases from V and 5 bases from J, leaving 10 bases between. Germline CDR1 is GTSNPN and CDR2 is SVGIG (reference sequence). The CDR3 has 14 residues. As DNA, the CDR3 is TGTGCCTGGAGTGTAATCCCCGAGACCGGGGAGCTGTTTTTT. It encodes CAWSVIPETGELFF. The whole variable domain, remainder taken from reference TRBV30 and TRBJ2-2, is SQTIHQWPATLVQPVGSPLSLECTVEGTSNPNLYWYRQAAGRGLQLLFYSVGIGQISSEVPQNLSASRPQDRQFILSSKKLLLSDSGFYLCAWSVIPETGELFFGEGSRLTVL.

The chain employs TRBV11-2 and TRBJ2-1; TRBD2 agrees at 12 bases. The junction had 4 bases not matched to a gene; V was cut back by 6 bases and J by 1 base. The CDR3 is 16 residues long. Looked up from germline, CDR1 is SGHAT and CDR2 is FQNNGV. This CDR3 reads CASSRLAGVSYNEQFF. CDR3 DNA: TGTGCCAGCAGTCGACTAGCGGGAGTTTCCTACAATGAGCAGTTCTTC.

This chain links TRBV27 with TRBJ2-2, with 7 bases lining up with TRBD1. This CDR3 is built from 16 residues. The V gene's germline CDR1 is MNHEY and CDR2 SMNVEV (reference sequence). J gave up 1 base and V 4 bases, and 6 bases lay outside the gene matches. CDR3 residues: CASSSDRDLNTGELFF. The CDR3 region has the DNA TGTGCCAGCAGTTCCGACAGGGACCTGAACACCGGGGAGCTGTTTTTT.

The CDR3 region is CASSQQGPIYEQYF. CDR3 nucleotide sequence: TGCGCCAGCAGCCAACAGGGGCCAATCTACGAGCAGTACTTC. The rearrangement links TRBV5-1 to TRBJ2-7, with TRBD1 matching 7 bases. The ends lost 4 bases at V and 3 bases at J; junction bases unmatched: 7. Germline loops: CDR1 SGHRS, CDR2 YFSETQ. The CDR3 loop spans 14 amino acids.

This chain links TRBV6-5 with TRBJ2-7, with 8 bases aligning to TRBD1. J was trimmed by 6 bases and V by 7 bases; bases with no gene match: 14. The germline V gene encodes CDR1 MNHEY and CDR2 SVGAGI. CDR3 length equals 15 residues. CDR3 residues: CASNDASQGAFEQYF. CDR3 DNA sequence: TGTGCCAGCAATGACGCGTCCCAGGGGGCCTTCGAGCAGTACTTC.

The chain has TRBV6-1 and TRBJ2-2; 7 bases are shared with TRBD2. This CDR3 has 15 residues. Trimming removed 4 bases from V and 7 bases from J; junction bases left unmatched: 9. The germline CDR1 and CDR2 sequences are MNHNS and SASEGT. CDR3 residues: CASSGPEWEGGELFF. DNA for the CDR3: TGTGCCAGCAGTGGACCAGAGTGGGAGGGCGGGGAGCTGTTTTTT.

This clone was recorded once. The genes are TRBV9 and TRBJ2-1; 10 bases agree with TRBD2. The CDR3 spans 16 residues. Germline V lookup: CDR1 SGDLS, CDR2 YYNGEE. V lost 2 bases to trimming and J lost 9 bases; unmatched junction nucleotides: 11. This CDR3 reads CASSVAASGRFGEQFF. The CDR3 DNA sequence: TGTGCCAGCAGCGTGGCTGCTAGCGGGAGATTCGGTGAGCAGTTCTTC. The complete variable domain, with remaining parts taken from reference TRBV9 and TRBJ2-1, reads DSGVTQTPKHLITATGQRVTLRCSPRSGDLSVYWYQQSLDQGLQFLIQYYNGEERAKGNILERFSAQQFPDLHSELNLSSLELGDSALYFCASSVAASGRFGEQFFGPGTRLTVL.

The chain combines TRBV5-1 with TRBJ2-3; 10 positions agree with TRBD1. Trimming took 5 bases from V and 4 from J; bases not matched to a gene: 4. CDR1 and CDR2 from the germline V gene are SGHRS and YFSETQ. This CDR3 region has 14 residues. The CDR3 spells CASRVDRGPDTQYF. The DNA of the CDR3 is TGCGCCAGCAGGGTTGACAGGGGGCCAGATACGCAGTATTTT.

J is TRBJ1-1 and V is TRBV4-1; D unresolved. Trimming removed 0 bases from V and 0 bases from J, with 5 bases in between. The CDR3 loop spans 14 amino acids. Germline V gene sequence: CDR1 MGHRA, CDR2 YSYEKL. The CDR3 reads CASSQDGVNTEAFF. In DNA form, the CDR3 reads TGCGCCAGCAGCCAAGATGGGGTGAACACTGAAGCTTTCTTT.

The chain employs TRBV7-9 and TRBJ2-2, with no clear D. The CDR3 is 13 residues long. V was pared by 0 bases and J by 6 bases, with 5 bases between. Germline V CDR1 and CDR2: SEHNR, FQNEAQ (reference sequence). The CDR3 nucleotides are TGTGCCAGCAGCTTAGCGGGCTCCGGGGAGCTGTTTTTT. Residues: CASSLAGSGELFF.

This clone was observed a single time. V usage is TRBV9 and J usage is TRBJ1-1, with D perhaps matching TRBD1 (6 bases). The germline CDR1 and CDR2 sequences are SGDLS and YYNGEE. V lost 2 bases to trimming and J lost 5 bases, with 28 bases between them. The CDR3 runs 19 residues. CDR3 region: CASSVIHVRRGRPGTEAFF. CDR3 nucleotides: TGTGCCAGCAGCGTTATCCACGTACGTAGGGGGAGGCCTGGAACTGAAGCTTTCTTT.

CDR3: CASTAGTGFQPQHF. The CDR3 DNA is TGTGCCAGTACCGCTGGGACAGGGTTTCAGCCCCAGCATTTT. V usage is TRBV19 and J usage is TRBJ1-5; 9 nucleotides agree with TRBD1. The CDR3 covers 14 residues. V lost 7 bases to trimming and J lost 6 bases; unmatched junction nucleotides: 7. Looked up from germline, CDR1 is LNHDA and CDR2 is SQIVND (reference sequence).

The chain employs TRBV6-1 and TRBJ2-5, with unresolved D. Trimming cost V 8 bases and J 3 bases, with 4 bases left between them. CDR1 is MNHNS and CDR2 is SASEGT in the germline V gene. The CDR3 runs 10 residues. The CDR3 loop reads CASREETQYF. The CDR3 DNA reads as TGTGCCAGCCGGGAAGAGACCCAGTACTTC.

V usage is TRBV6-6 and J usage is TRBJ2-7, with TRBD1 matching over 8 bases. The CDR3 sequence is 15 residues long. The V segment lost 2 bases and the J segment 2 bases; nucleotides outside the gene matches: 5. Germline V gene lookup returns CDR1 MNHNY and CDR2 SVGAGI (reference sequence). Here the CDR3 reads CASSYGQGWTYEQYF. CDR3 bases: TGTGCCAGCAGTTACGGACAGGGTTGGACCTACGAGCAGTACTTC.

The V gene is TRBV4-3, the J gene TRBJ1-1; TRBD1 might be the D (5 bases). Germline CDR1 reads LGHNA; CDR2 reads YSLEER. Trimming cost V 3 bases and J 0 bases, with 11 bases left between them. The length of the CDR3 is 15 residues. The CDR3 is CASSQEGRMNTEAFF. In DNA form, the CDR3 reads TGCGCCAGCAGCCAGGAGGGACGTATGAACACTGAAGCTTTCTTT.

In DNA form, the CDR3 reads TGTGCCAGCCATCAAGGGGGTGCCCGGGGTCTAAATCAGCCCCAGCATTTT. Translated, it gives CASHQGGARGLNQPQHF. This chain connects TRBV7-2 to TRBJ1-5; D might be TRBD1 (6 bases). Per the germline V gene, CDR1 is SGHTA and CDR2 is FQGNSA. Trimming took 8 bases from V and 4 from J, leaving 24 bases between them. The CDR3 contains 17 residues.

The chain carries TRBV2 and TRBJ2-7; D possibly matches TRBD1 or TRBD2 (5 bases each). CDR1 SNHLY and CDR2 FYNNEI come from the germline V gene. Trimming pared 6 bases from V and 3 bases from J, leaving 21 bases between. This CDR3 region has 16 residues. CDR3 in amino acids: CASSHLLRDQIYEQYF. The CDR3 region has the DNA TGTGCCAGCAGCCACCTACTCCGGGACCAGATCTACGAGCAGTACTTC. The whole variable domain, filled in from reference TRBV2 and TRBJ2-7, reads EPEVTQTPSHQVTQMGQEVILRCVPISNHLYFYWYRQILGQKVEFLVSFYNNEISEKSEIFDDQFSVERPDGSNFTLKIRSTKLEDSAMYFCASSHLLRDQIYEQYFGPGTRLTVT.

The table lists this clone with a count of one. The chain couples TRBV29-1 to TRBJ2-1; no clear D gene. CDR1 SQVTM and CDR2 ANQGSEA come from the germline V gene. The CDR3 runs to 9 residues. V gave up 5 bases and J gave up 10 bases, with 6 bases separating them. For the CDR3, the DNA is TGCAGCGTTTTTCCCGAGCAGTTCTTC. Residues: CSVFPEQFF.

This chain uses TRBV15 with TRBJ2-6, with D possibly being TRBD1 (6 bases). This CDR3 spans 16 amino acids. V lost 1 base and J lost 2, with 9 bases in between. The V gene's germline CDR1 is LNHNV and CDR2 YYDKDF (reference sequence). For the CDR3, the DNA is TGTGCCACCAGCAGAGCCTGGGGGCCTGGGGCCAACGTCCTGACTTTC. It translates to CATSRAWGPGANVLTF.

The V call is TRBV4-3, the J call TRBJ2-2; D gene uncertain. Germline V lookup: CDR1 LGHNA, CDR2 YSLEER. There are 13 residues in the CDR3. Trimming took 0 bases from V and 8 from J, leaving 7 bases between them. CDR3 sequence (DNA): TGCGCCAGCAGCCAAGAGCTATTTGGGGAGCTGTTTTTT. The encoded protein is CASSQELFGELFF.

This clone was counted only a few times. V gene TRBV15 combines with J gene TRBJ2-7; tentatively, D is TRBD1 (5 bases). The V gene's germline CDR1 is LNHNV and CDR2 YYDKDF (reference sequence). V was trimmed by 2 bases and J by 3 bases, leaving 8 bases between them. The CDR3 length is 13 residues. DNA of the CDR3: TGTGCCACCAGCAGAAGTAGGGGCTACGAGCAGTACTTC. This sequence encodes CATSRSRGYEQYF. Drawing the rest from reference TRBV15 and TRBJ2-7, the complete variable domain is DAMVIQNPRYQVTQFGKPVTLSCSQTLNHNVMYWYQQKSSQAPKLLFHYYDKDFNNEADTPDNFQSRRPNTSFCFLDIRSPGLGDTAMYLCATSRSRGYEQYFGPGTRLTVT.

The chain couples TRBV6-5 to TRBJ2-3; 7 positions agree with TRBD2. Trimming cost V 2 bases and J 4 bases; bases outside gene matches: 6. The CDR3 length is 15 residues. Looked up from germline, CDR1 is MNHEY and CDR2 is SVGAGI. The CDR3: CASSYGAGRADTQYF. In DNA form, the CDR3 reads TGTGCCAGCAGTTACGGAGCGGGAAGGGCAGATACGCAGTATTTT.

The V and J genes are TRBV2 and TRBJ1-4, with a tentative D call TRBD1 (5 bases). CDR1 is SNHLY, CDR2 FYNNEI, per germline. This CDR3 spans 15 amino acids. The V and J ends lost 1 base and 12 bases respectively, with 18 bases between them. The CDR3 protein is CASSEVGALQMELFF. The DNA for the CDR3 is TGTGCCAGCAGTGAAGTCGGGGCGCTCCAGATGGAACTGTTTTTT.

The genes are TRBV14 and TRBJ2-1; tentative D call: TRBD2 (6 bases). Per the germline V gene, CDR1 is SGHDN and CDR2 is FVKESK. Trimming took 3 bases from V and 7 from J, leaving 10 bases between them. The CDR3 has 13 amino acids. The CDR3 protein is CASSHGGANEQFF. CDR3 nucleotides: TGTGCCAGCAGCCACGGCGGGGCTAATGAGCAGTTCTTC.

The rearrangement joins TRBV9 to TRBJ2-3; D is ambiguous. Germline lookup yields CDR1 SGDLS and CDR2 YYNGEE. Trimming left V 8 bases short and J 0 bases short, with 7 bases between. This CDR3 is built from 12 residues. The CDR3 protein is CASTGSTDTQYF. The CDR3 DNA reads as TGTGCCAGTACCGGTAGCACAGATACGCAGTATTTT.

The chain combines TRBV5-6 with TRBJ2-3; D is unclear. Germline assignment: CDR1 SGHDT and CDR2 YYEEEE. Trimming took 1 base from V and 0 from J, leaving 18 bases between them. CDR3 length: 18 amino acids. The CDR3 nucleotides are TGTGCCAGCAGCTTGCCCCCTCTCAGCGCGTCGAGCACAGATACGCAGTATTTT. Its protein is CASSLPPLSASSTDTQYF.

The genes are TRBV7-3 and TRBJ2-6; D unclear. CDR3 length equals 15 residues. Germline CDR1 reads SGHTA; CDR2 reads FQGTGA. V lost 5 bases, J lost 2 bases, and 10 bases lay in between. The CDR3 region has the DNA TGTGCCAGCAGCCCCCGACCAACTGGGGCCAACGTCCTGACTTTC. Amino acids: CASSPRPTGANVLTF. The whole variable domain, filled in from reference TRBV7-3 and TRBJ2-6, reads GAGVSQTPSNKVTEKGKYVELRCDPISGHTALYWYRQSLGQGPEFLIYFQGTGAADDSGLPNDRFFAVRPEGSVSTLKIQRTERGDSAVYLCASSPRPTGANVLTFGAGSRLTVL.

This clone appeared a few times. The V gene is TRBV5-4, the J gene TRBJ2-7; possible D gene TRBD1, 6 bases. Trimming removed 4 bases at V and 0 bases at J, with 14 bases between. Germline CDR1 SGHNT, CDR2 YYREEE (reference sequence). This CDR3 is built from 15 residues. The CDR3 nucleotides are TGTGCCAGCAGCCCTGGGACACTGAGCTCCTACGAGCAGTACTTC. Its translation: CASSPGTLSSYEQYF.

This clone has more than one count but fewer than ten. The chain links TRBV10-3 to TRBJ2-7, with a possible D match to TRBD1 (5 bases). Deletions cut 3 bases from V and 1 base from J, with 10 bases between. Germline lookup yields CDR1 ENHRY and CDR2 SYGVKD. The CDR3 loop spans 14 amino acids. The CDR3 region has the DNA TGTGCCATCAGTGACAGGGCCAGATCCTACGAGCAGTACTTC. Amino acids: CAISDRARSYEQYF.